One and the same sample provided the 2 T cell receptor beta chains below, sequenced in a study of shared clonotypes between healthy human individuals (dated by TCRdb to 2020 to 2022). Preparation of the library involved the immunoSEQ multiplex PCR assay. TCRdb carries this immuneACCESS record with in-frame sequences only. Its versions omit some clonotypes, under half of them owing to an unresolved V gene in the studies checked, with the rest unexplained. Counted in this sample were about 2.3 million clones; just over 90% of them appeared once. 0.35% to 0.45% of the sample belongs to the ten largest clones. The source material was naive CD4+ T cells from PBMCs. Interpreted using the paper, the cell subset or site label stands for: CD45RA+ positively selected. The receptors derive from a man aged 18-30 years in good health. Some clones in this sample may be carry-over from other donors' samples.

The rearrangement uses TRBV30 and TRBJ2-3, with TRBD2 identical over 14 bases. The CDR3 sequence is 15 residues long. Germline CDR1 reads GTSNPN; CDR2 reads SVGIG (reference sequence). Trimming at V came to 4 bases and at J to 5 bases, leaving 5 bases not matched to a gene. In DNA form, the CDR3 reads TGTGCCTGGACGGGGACTAGCGGGAGTTTAGATACGCAGTATTTT. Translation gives CAWTGTSGSLDTQYF.

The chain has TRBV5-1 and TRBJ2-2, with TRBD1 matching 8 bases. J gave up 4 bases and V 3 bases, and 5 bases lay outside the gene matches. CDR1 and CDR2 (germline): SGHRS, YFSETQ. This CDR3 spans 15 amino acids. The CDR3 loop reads CASSSGQGITGELFF. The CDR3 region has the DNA TGCGCCAGCAGCTCCGGACAGGGAATCACCGGGGAGCTGTTTTTT.